This entry concerns a single T cell receptor beta chain. Its cognate antigen is unknown. These data are taken from a study of radiotherapy plus CTLA-4 blockade in lung cancer. Study-wide background: Objective responses were seen in around 19% of patients, disease control in around 30%. Notes on the study in general: Researchers report tumor-derived TCR clones expanding in blood after radiotherapy plus ipilimumab. The best prediction of response reportedly came from early blood T cell clone dynamics, with interferon-beta.

The data were produced by immunoSEQ multiplex PCR, yet TCRdb's version contains in-frame clones alone and is incomplete. In the table there are 53,000 or so clones, 65% to 90% of which are singletons. Trimming left V 5 bases short and J 9 bases short, with 14 bases between. The CDR3 has 13 amino acids. In germline, CDR1 is LNHDA, CDR2 SQIVND (reference sequence). The rearrangement links TRBV19 to TRBJ2-1, with a weak D call TRBD2 (6 bases). This receptor was identified in a human donor with non-small cell lung cancer that progressed on radiotherapy plus ipilimumab. Some clones in this sample may be carry-over from other donors' samples. Specimen: peripheral blood, collected from a patient treated with radiotherapy plus ipilimumab. The CDR3 region is CASSLAGSTEQFF. For the CDR3, the DNA is TGTGCCAGTAGTCTGGCGGGAAGTACTGAGCAGTTCTTC.